Below are 18 T cell receptor beta chains sequenced from a single sample in a study of cytomegalovirus exposure and HLA in healthy donors. It was with 60 Vbeta and 13 Jbeta primers that the PCR ran. Only in-frame clones appear in the TCRdb table, and some are missing; sequencing was by immunoSEQ multiplex PCR. The repertoire has about 200,000 clones, roughly 73% of them found once; the top ten carry approximately 2%. The sample was PBMCs. The receptors were gathered from a woman aged 25 to 39 in good health and CMV-seropositive.

This chain connects TRBV5-6 to TRBJ2-7, with 10 bases matching TRBD1. V shed 9 bases, J shed 3 bases, and the junction held 18 bases outside the gene matches. CDR3 length: 17 amino acids. Per germline, CDR1 SGHDT and CDR2 YYEEEE. The CDR3 reads CATISGQGVYLNYEQYF. The DNA for the CDR3 is TGTGCCACCATATCAGGACAGGGGGTATATTTGAACTACGAGCAGTACTTC.

This chain joins TRBV7-9 and TRBJ2-6; TRBD2 aligns across 7 bases. V trimming: 4 bases; J trimming: 4 bases; junction bases outside the gene matches: 10. CDR3 length: 17 residues. The germline CDR1 and CDR2 sequences are SEHNR and FQNEAQ (reference sequence). The CDR3 region has the DNA TGTGCCAGCAGCTATAGGGGAGGGGTCCCCGGGGCCAACGTCCTGACTTTC. Translated, it gives CASSYRGGVPGANVLTF.

V and J are TRBV7-3 and TRBJ2-1, with 8 positions matching TRBD2. Germline values: CDR1 SGHTA, CDR2 FQGTGA. The junction had 5 bases not matched to a gene; V was cut back by 0 bases and J by 4 bases. The CDR3 is made up of 16 amino acids. This CDR3 is CASSLTPGLEYNEQFF. In DNA, the CDR3 is TGTGCCAGCAGCTTAACCCCGGGACTAGAATACAATGAGCAGTTCTTC.

The DNA for the CDR3 is TGTGCCATCAGTGAGGCGGGAGCGGGGTCGGGCGGCACAGATACGCAGTATTTT. Translated: CAISEAGAGSGGTDTQYF. The gene calls are TRBV10-3 and TRBJ2-3; 7 nucleotides agree with TRBD2. CDR1 and CDR2 from the germline V gene are ENHRY and SYGVKD. There are 18 residues in the CDR3. Trimming cost V 2 bases and J 1 base; bases outside gene matches: 12.

The chain recombines TRBV5-4 with TRBJ2-7, with 9 bases that match TRBD1. Looked up from germline, CDR1 is SGHNT and CDR2 is YYREEE (reference sequence). The CDR3 is 12 amino acids. The V segment lost 10 bases and the J segment 3 bases; nucleotides outside the gene matches: 5. CDR3 region: CAYGQGRYEQYF. In nucleotides, the CDR3 is TGTGCCTACGGACAGGGGCGCTACGAGCAGTACTTC.

The rearrangement links TRBV28 to TRBJ2-2, with D maybe TRBD2 (6 bases). Trimming shortened V by 3 bases and J by 7 bases, and 18 bases separated the two germline ends. The germline V gene encodes CDR1 MDHEN and CDR2 SYDVKM. The CDR3 extends over 16 amino acids. CDR3 amino acids: CASSFRWGVHSGELFF. The CDR3 DNA sequence: TGTGCCAGCAGTTTTAGGTGGGGGGTCCATAGCGGGGAGCTGTTTTTT.

Only a few counts were recorded for this clone. The chain has TRBV7-9 and TRBJ2-1; possibly TRBD2 for D (6 bases). Trimming took 0 bases from V and 10 from J, leaving 19 bases between them. The germline V gene encodes CDR1 SEHNR and CDR2 FQNEAQ (reference sequence). This CDR3 has 16 residues. The CDR3: CASSLASGAEGREQFF. The DNA of the CDR3 is TGTGCCAGCAGCTTAGCGTCTGGAGCGGAGGGGCGGGAGCAGTTCTTC. Using reference TRBV7-9 and TRBJ2-1 for the parts outside the CDR3, the full variable domain is DTGVSQNPRHKITKRGQNVTFRCDPISEHNRLYWYRQTLGQGPEFLTYFQNEAQLEKSRLLSDRFSAERPKGSFSTLEIQRTEQGDSAMYLCASSLASGAEGREQFFGPGTRLTVL.

Concerning this clone itself: Other DNA sequences in this specimen translate into the identical CDR3. The rearrangement links TRBV5-1 to TRBJ1-2; 8 positions match TRBD1. Looked up from germline, CDR1 is SGHRS and CDR2 is YFSETQ. The trim removed 3 bases at V and 3 bases at J, leaving 1 base unmatched. There are 13 residues in the CDR3. The CDR3 protein is CASSSTGDYGYTF. DNA for the CDR3: TGCGCCAGCAGCTCGACAGGGGACTATGGCTACACCTTC.

The chain joins TRBV30 to TRBJ2-7; D is possibly TRBD1 (6 bases). Trimming stripped 2 bases from V and 12 bases from J, with 14 bases between. This CDR3 comprises 11 residues. CDR1 GTSNPN and CDR2 SVGIG come from the germline V gene (reference sequence). Written as DNA, the CDR3 is TGTGCCTGGAGTTCTACAGGGCCTTGGTACTTC. Its protein product is CAWSSTGPWYF.

The chain combines TRBV28 with TRBJ2-1; D gene unclear. Germline V gives CDR1 MDHEN, CDR2 SYDVKM. The CDR3 extends over 16 amino acids. V lost 6 bases to trimming and J lost 6 bases, with 21 bases between them. The CDR3 sequence: CASRSQFTDRVNEQFF. In DNA form, the CDR3 reads TGTGCCAGCAGATCCCAGTTTACAGATCGAGTCAATGAGCAGTTCTTC.

The V call is TRBV25-1, the J call TRBJ2-3, with no clear D. CDR3 length: 15 residues. Germline V lookup: CDR1 MGHDK, CDR2 SYGVNS. The V end was cut by 5 bases, the J end by 4 bases, with 16 bases between. DNA of the CDR3: TGTGCCAGCAGTCAACAGATCACAGTAGCAGATACGCAGTATTTT. Protein: CASSQQITVADTQYF.

This clone turned up a few times. The V call is TRBV6-4, the J call TRBJ2-3, with D possibly being TRBD2 (5 bases). CDR3 length: 13 residues. Germline CDR1 is MRHNA and CDR2 is SNTAGT. Trimming left V 4 bases short and J 4 bases short, with 9 bases between. CDR3 in amino acids: CASSVSGADTQYF. CDR3 nucleotides: TGTGCCAGCAGTGTCAGCGGAGCAGATACGCAGTATTTT.

This clone appeared a single time. The chain uses TRBV4-3 and TRBJ2-7; 7 bases line up with TRBD1. The V and J ends lost 0 bases and 1 base, in that order; junction bases with no gene match: 6. This CDR3 has 16 residues. Germline V gene sequence: CDR1 LGHNA, CDR2 YSLEER. The CDR3 reads CASSQDLQGLSYEQYF. The CDR3 DNA is TGCGCCAGCAGCCAAGATCTACAGGGGCTATCCTACGAGCAGTACTTC.

The rearrangement links TRBV5-1 to TRBJ2-1; TRBD2 might be the D (5 bases). V was cut by 4 bases and J by 8 bases, with 19 bases left in between. The length of the CDR3 is 15 residues. Germline CDR1 SGHRS, CDR2 YFSETQ. The chain's CDR3 is CASSVPAPGLDEQFF. CDR3 in DNA: TGCGCCAGCAGCGTCCCGGCCCCGGGGTTGGATGAGCAGTTCTTC.

The chain links TRBV6-5 to TRBJ1-5; 9 bases match TRBD1. Germline V CDR1 and CDR2: MNHEY, SVGAGI. The CDR3 sequence is 13 residues long. The trim removed 8 bases at V and 11 bases at J, leaving 10 bases unmatched. CDR3 bases: TGTGCCAGCGGACAGGGGTCGAGTTCGACCCAGCATTTT. Translation: CASGQGSSSTQHF.

V usage is TRBV7-2 and J usage is TRBJ2-1, with 7 bases aligning to TRBD2. Germline V CDR1 and CDR2: SGHTA, FQGNSA. V was pared by 6 bases and J by 6 bases, with 5 bases of the junction left unmatched. The CDR3 spans 13 residues. CDR3 bases: TGTGCCAGCAGTCACGGGGGGTCCAATGAGCAGTTCTTC. The encoded protein is CASSHGGSNEQFF.

Written as DNA, the CDR3 is TGCGCCAGCAGCTTTAAACTAGCGGGGGGGCAGGTTGAGCAGTTCTTC. Translated: CASSFKLAGGQVEQFF. The chain has TRBV5-1 and TRBJ2-1, with 13 nucleotides matching TRBD2. The CDR3 loop spans 16 amino acids. The germline V gene encodes CDR1 SGHRS and CDR2 YFSETQ. V lost 2 bases to trimming and J lost 9 bases; unmatched junction nucleotides: 8.

The chain uses TRBV28 and TRBJ1-2; D is ambiguous. The length of the CDR3 is 15 residues. V lost 0 bases and J lost 0, with 8 bases in between. Germline lookup yields CDR1 MDHEN and CDR2 SYDVKM. The CDR3 loop reads CASSLWSPSNYGYTF. CDR3 nucleotides: TGTGCCAGCAGTTTATGGAGTCCCTCTAACTATGGCTACACCTTC.